What follows are 17 T cell receptor beta chains derived from one specimen sequenced in a study of vaccination and CD4 T cells after COVID-19 (dated by TCRdb to between 2021 and 2024). No cognate antigen is known for these TCRs. Library generation was performed with PCR. The instrument was an Illumina iSeq 100. TCR sequencing of DNA from cultured CD4+ T cells used the Oncomine TCR Beta short-read assay at the Johns Hopkins FTIC core. TCRdb ran its own pipeline on the public reads, namely fastp trimming at Q25 and MiXCR clone calling, and kept in-frame beta chains. Rows matching on CDR3 protein sequence are summarized as one entry with the most common DNA and genes. The sample table contains around 14,000 distinct CDR3 sequences; only one count was recorded for about a third of them. Together, the top ten hold around a third of the sample. The sample's treatment or condition label, decoded: roughly 10-day PBMC culture with coronavirus spike peptide pools or control peptides (ViraFEST assay).

Source material: cultured CD4+ T cells from blood. The receptors derive from a human donor with COVID-19.

The rearrangement links TRBV18 to TRBJ1-5; D unresolved. V lost 3 bases, J lost 4 bases, and 10 bases lay in between. This CDR3 spans 14 amino acids. Germline V gene lookup returns CDR1 KGHSH and CDR2 LQKENI. The CDR3 loop reads CASSPVGENQPQHF. The CDR3 nucleotides read TGTGCCAGCTCACCTGTCGGGGAGAATCAGCCCCAGCATTTT.

V and J are TRBV6-1 and TRBJ1-2; D is perhaps TRBD1 (5 bases). Germline CDR1 is MNHNS and CDR2 is SASEGT. Trimming shortened V by 6 bases and J by 8 bases, and 19 bases separated the two germline ends. This CDR3 is built from 14 residues. In DNA, the CDR3 is TGTGCCAGCAGGGGGCTCTTCCCTGGGGGGGGCTACACCTTC. Its protein product is CASRGLFPGGGYTF.

V and J are TRBV6-1 and TRBJ1-5; tentative D call: TRBD1 (5 bases). CDR3 size: 14 residues. V lost 6 bases and J lost 3, with 12 bases in between. The germline gives CDR1 MNHNS, CDR2 SASEGT. In nucleotides, the CDR3 is TGTGCCAGCAGGACAGAGGCCCTCAATCAGCCCCAGCATTTT. Residues: CASRTEALNQPQHF.

This clonotype was counted between two and nine times. CDR3 loop: CASRPTGTGGSYGYTF. The CDR3 DNA sequence: TGTGCCAGCAGGCCAACCGGGACAGGGGGTTCCTATGGCTACACCTTC. The chain uses TRBV6-1 and TRBJ1-2; 11 nucleotides align to TRBD1. The length of the CDR3 is 16 residues. The J segment lost 4 bases and the V segment lost 6 bases, leaving 10 bases of the junction unmatched. The germline V gene encodes CDR1 MNHNS and CDR2 SASEGT.

The genes are TRBV23-1 and TRBJ1-1; possibly TRBD1 for D (6 bases). TRBV23-1 is identified as an open reading frame with a role that is uncertain. This CDR3 has 16 amino acids. The germline V and J ends were trimmed by 3 bases and 1 base, with 15 bases remaining between them. CDR3 nucleotides: TGCGCCAGCAGTCACGGGGCAGGGGCACGGAACACTGAAGCTTTCTTT. This sequence encodes CASSHGAGARNTEAFF.

DNA for the CDR3: TGTGCCAGTACCCCGGGGGAGCGGGGCACAGATACGCAGTATTTT. This codes for CASTPGERGTDTQYF. The chain has TRBV19 and TRBJ2-3, with D maybe TRBD2 (6 bases). Per the germline V gene, CDR1 is LNHDA and CDR2 is SQIVND (reference sequence). This CDR3 comprises 15 residues. V lost 7 bases to trimming and J lost 1 base, with 15 bases between them.

CDR3 protein: CSAPGTGDGKRGYTF. The CDR3 bases are TGCAGCGCCCCTGGGACAGGGGACGGGAAGAGGGGCTACACCTTC. V and J are TRBV29-1 and TRBJ1-2; 10 bases match TRBD1. The CDR3 covers 15 residues. Trimming took 7 bases from V and 8 from J; bases not matched to a gene: 16. CDR1 and CDR2 (germline): SQVTM, ANQGSEA.

The table lists this clonotype with a few counts. The genes are TRBV6-2 or TRBV6-3 and TRBJ2-2, with no clear D. This CDR3 has 15 amino acids. Germline V gives CDR1 MNHEY, CDR2 SVGEGT. V gave up 4 bases and J gave up 4 bases, with 13 bases separating them. The CDR3 region is CASSWTRLGTGELFF. CDR3 bases: TGTGCCAGCAGTTGGACCCGTCTCGGCACCGGGGAGCTGTTTTTT.

CDR3 in amino acids: CATHDGRALETQYF. The CDR3 DNA sequence: TGTGCCACCCATGACGGCCGAGCATTGGAGACCCAGTACTTC. V is TRBV2 and J is TRBJ2-5; D uncertain. Trimming took 10 bases from V and 5 from J, leaving 20 bases between them. There are 14 residues in the CDR3. Germline lookup yields CDR1 SNHLY and CDR2 FYNNEI.

CDR3 residues: CASSFRGGGTEAFF. The CDR3 nucleotides are TGTGCCAGCAGCTTCAGGGGTGGAGGCACTGAAGCTTTCTTT. The chain is built from TRBV5-6 and TRBJ1-1; TRBD1 might be the D (6 bases). This CDR3 has 14 residues. V dropped 2 bases and J dropped 4 bases, with 12 bases sitting between them. From germline, CDR1 is SGHDT and CDR2 YYEEEE.

V usage is TRBV6-5 and J usage is TRBJ2-3, with TRBD2 matching 7 bases. V shed 4 bases and J 3 bases; nucleotides not matched to a gene: 4. This CDR3 region has 14 residues. Germline CDR1 reads MNHEY; CDR2 reads SVGAGI. The CDR3 is CASSLQRGTDTQYF. The CDR3 DNA follows: TGTGCCAGCAGTTTACAGCGGGGAACAGATACGCAGTATTTT.

The V gene is TRBV21-1, the J gene TRBJ2-2; the table's D call of TRBD2 was not tested on the DNA. TRBV21-1 is listed as a pseudogene. The CDR3 totals 13 residues. The CDR3 bases are TGTGCCAGCAGCAAACTAGTAATCGGGGAGCTGTTTTTT. It codes for CASSKLVIGELFF.

V is TRBV4-2 and J is TRBJ1-4; D remains ambiguous. Germline V gene sequence: CDR1 LGHNA, CDR2 YNFKEQ. With 1 base removed from V and 8 bases from J, the gap between germline ends came to 14 bases. The length of the CDR3 is 15 residues. CDR3 region: CASSQVLGIGEKLFF. The CDR3 DNA reads as TGTGCCAGCAGCCAAGTTCTGGGGATCGGGGAAAAACTGTTTTTT.

This sequence joins TRBV28 and TRBJ1-2, with D hard to call. CDR3 size: 15 residues. Deletions cut 3 bases from V and 7 bases from J, with 18 bases between. CDR1 MDHEN and CDR2 SYDVKM come from the germline V gene. The CDR3 region has the DNA TGTGCCAGCAGTTTTCCCGCACCCCTATACGGTGGCTACACCTTC. Amino acid sequence: CASSFPAPLYGGYTF.

The J gene is TRBJ2-3, the V gene TRBV24-1; maybe TRBD2 (6 bases). Germline CDR1 reads KGHDR; CDR2 reads SFDVKD. V was pared by 4 bases and J by 6 bases, with 16 bases between. This CDR3 comprises 15 residues. CDR3 amino acids: CATSELRDGGDTQYF. The CDR3 nucleotides are TGTGCCACCAGTGAGCTTAGGGACGGAGGGGATACGCAGTATTTT.

The chain recombines TRBV2 with TRBJ1-2; no firm D call. The germline V gene encodes CDR1 SNHLY and CDR2 FYNNEI. The CDR3 covers 13 residues. Trimming shortened V by 1 base and J by 2 bases, and 5 bases separated the two germline ends. Here the CDR3 reads CASSEGRNYGYTF. The CDR3, as DNA: TGTGCCAGCAGTGAAGGGCGGAACTATGGCTACACCTTC.

V and J are TRBV10-2 and TRBJ2-7, with a weak D call TRBD1 (6 bases). The CDR3 loop spans 15 amino acids. V lost 0 bases, J lost 7 bases, and 16 bases lay in between. Germline CDR1 reads WSHSY; CDR2 reads SAAADI. The CDR3 spells CASSESGARSNEQYF. CDR3 DNA: TGCGCCAGCAGTGAGTCGGGGGCTAGGTCGAATGAGCAGTACTTC.